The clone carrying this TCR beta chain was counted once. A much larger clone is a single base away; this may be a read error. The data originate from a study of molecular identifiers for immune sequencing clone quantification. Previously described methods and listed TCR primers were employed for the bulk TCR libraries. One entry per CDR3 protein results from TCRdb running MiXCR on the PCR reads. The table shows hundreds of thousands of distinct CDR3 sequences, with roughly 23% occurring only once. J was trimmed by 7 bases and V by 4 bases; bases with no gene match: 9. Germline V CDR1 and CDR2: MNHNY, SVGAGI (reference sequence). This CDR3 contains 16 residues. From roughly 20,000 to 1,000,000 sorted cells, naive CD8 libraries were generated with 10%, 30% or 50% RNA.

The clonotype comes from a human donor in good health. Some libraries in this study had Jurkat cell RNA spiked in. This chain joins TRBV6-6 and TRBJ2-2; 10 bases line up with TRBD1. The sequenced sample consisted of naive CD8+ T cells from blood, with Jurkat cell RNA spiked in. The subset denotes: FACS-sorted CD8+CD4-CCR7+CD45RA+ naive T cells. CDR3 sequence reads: CASSFAGQGIVGELFF. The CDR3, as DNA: TGTGCCAGCAGTTTTGCGGGACAGGGGATCGTCGGGGAGCTGTTTTTT.